Following are 22 T cell receptor beta chains from one sample sequenced in a study of vaccination effects on CD4 cells after COVID-19. Antigens of these TCRs are unknown. TCRdb's copy holds only in-frame clones and misses some; the assay was immunoSEQ multiplex PCR. The data show roughly 60,000 clones, roughly 70% seen once. Using viral peptide pools, the ViraFEST assay grew out antigen-specific CD4+ T cells prior to sequencing. Following 10 days of culture, CD4+ T cells were isolated. Nucleocapsid antibodies were negative in the vaccine recipients, who had never had SARS-CoV-2 infection. The sample consisted of CD4+ T cells from PBMCs cultured with SARS-CoV-2 spike peptides, taken before COVID-19 vaccination. All receptors come from a human donor who received a COVID-19 vaccine.

The chain couples TRBV7-2 to TRBJ1-1, with D perhaps matching TRBD1 (6 bases). The CDR3 runs 14 residues. V lost 3 bases and J 4 bases, leaving 12 bases between the germline ends. Germline CDR1 reads SGHTA; CDR2 reads FQGNSA. The CDR3 sequence: CASSLAQGFTEAFF. The CDR3 DNA sequence: TGTGCCAGCAGCTTGGCACAGGGATTCACTGAAGCTTTCTTT.

The chain employs TRBV18 and TRBJ2-3; a possible D gene is TRBD2 (5 bases). This CDR3 is built from 15 residues. V was trimmed by 2 bases and J by 3 bases, leaving 12 bases between them. CDR1 and CDR2 from the germline V gene are KGHSH and LQKENI. Written as DNA, the CDR3 is TGTGCCAGCTCACCAGGGTCGAGACTAACAGATACGCAGTATTTT. It specifies CASSPGSRLTDTQYF.

The chain links TRBV15 to TRBJ2-5; D assignment may be TRBD1 or TRBD2 (6 bases each). CDR3 length: 14 amino acids. In germline, CDR1 is LNHNV, CDR2 YYDKDF (reference sequence). Trimming took 2 bases from V and 2 from J, leaving 9 bases between them. The CDR3 nucleotides are TGTGCCACCAGCAGAACAGGGAGGCAAGAGACCCAGTACTTC. It yields the protein CATSRTGRQETQYF.

The chain couples TRBV27 to TRBJ2-7; the match to TRBD1 covers 8 bases. The germline CDR1 and CDR2 sequences are MNHEY and SMNVEV (reference sequence). CDR3 length: 15 residues. Germline trimming cut 6 bases from V and 4 bases from J; bases unmatched to any gene: 11. Written as DNA, the CDR3 is TGTGCCAGCAGCAAAGCCGGACAGGGATCTTACGAGCAGTACTTC. This codes for CASSKAGQGSYEQYF.

The rearrangement uses TRBV25-1 and TRBJ1-5; 7 bases are a match to TRBD1. CDR3 size: 15 residues. The junction had 1 base not matched to a gene; V was cut back by 2 bases and J by 0 bases. Germline V CDR1 and CDR2: MGHDK, SYGVNS. CDR3 in amino acids: CASSEGTDSNQPQHF. The CDR3 region has the DNA TGTGCCAGCAGTGAAGGGACAGATAGCAATCAGCCCCAGCATTTT.

V usage is TRBV7-5 and J usage is TRBJ1-4; TRBD1 was called by the table and not checked on the DNA. TRBV7-5 is noted as a pseudogene. The CDR3 sequence is 15 residues long. The DNA for the CDR3 is TGTGCCAGAAGCCACGGACAGATCATTAATGAAAAACTGTTTTTT. Protein: CARSHGQIINEKLFF.

This chain joins TRBV5-1 and TRBJ2-1; the match to TRBD2 covers 15 bases. The CDR3 sequence is 16 residues long. Germline trimming cut 3 bases from V and 7 bases from J; bases unmatched to any gene: 5. CDR1 SGHRS and CDR2 YFSETQ come from the germline V gene. The DNA for the CDR3 is TGCGCCAGCAGCTCGGGACTAGCGGGAGGTTGGAATGAGCAGTTCTTC. It translates to CASSSGLAGGWNEQFF.

The genes are TRBV7-9 and TRBJ1-2; 10 nucleotides line up with TRBD1. The J segment lost 4 bases and the V segment lost 5 bases, leaving 7 bases of the junction unmatched. Germline CDR1 SEHNR, CDR2 FQNEAQ (reference sequence). The CDR3 loop spans 15 amino acids. Here the CDR3 DNA reads TGTGCCAGCAGCCCCGGACAGGGGGTCGGCTATGGCTACACCTTC. Translating gives CASSPGQGVGYGYTF.

The chain uses TRBV4-1 and TRBJ2-3; 11 positions agree with TRBD2. With V trimmed by 0 bases and J by 4 bases, 6 bases remained unmatched. The V gene's germline CDR1 is MGHRA and CDR2 YSYEKL. The CDR3 has 17 residues. The CDR3 region has the DNA TGCGCCAGCAGCCAAGATCGACTAGCGGGATATGCAGATACGCAGTATTTT. Its translation: CASSQDRLAGYADTQYF.

The rearrangement joins TRBV7-9 to TRBJ2-3, with 8 bases lining up with TRBD2. This CDR3 spans 15 amino acids. Trimming removed 5 bases from V and 1 base from J; junction bases left unmatched: 5. CDR1 and CDR2 (germline): SEHNR, FQNEAQ (reference sequence). The CDR3 nucleotides read TGTGCCAGCAGCCTGCTAGCGGGTCGCACAGATACGCAGTATTTT. Its protein product is CASSLLAGRTDTQYF.

The V gene is TRBV18, the J gene TRBJ1-5; TRBD1 might be the D (5 bases). The CDR3 extends over 14 amino acids. CDR1 is KGHSH, CDR2 LQKENI, per germline. Trimming removed 5 bases from V and 2 bases from J, with 10 bases in between. The CDR3, as DNA: TGTGCCAGCTCATCAACGACAGGCAATCAGCCCCAGCATTTT. Residues: CASSSTTGNQPQHF. The full variable domain, completed using reference TRBV18 and TRBJ1-5, is NAGVMQNPRHLVRRRGQEARLRCSPMKGHSHVYWYRQLPEEGLKFMVYLQKENIIDESGMPKERFSAEFPKEGPSILRIQQVVRGDSAAYFCASSSTTGNQPQHFGDGTRLSIL.

The chain combines TRBV7-2 with TRBJ1-2, with no clear D. There are 13 residues in the CDR3. In germline, CDR1 is SGHTA, CDR2 FQGNSA. The V and J ends lost 0 bases and 6 bases respectively, with 8 bases between them. The CDR3 DNA reads as TGTGCCAGCAGCTTAGCCGACACTGATGGCTACACCTTC. Protein sequence: CASSLADTDGYTF. Drawing the rest from reference TRBV7-2 and TRBJ1-2, the complete variable domain is GAGVSQSPSNKVTEKGKDVELRCDPISGHTALYWYRQSLGQGLEFLIYFQGNSAPDKSGLPSDRFSAERTGGSVSTLTIQRTQQEDSAVYLCASSLADTDGYTFGSGTRLTVV.

The chain joins TRBV4-2 to TRBJ2-1; 7 bases match TRBD2. Looked up from germline, CDR1 is LGHNA and CDR2 is YNFKEQ. This CDR3 region has 17 residues. V shed 4 bases, J shed 3 bases, and the junction held 12 bases outside the gene matches. This CDR3 is CASSPLGAGVGYNEQFF. For the CDR3, the DNA is TGTGCCAGCAGCCCCCTCGGGGCGGGAGTGGGCTACAATGAGCAGTTCTTC.

The chain combines TRBV30 with TRBJ2-2; D remains ambiguous. Trimming left V 0 bases short and J 5 bases short, with 7 bases between. The CDR3 covers 13 residues. Germline CDR1 GTSNPN, CDR2 SVGIG (reference sequence). The CDR3 coding sequence is TGTGCCTGGAGTGTAATCCCAACCGGGGAGCTGTTTTTT. As protein: CAWSVIPTGELFF. Supplemented by reference TRBV30 and TRBJ2-2, the full variable domain reads SQTIHQWPATLVQPVGSPLSLECTVEGTSNPNLYWYRQAAGRGLQLLFYSVGIGQISSEVPQNLSASRPQDRQFILSSKKLLLSDSGFYLCAWSVIPTGELFFGEGSRLTVL.

V gene TRBV3-1 (or the pseudogene TRBV3-2) combines with J gene TRBJ1-2, with TRBD1 matching over 12 bases. The CDR3 loop spans 17 amino acids. Germline V gene lookup returns CDR1 LGHDT and CDR2 YNNKEL (reference sequence). The V segment lost 0 bases and the J segment 8 bases; nucleotides outside the gene matches: 10. The CDR3 protein is CASSQDGGGQGARGYTF. The CDR3 bases are TGTGCCAGCAGCCAAGATGGCGGGGGACAGGGGGCGCGGGGCTACACCTTC.

The V call is TRBV2, the J call TRBJ2-7, with D uncertain. Between the trimmed V and J ends, which lost 7 bases and 5 bases, there was a span of 12 bases. The germline CDR1 and CDR2 sequences are SNHLY and FYNNEI. The CDR3 has 12 amino acids. The CDR3 DNA reads as TGTGCCAGCAAAAGGGAATCTCACGAGCAGTACTTC. Its protein product is CASKRESHEQYF. The variable domain in full, with the rest retrieved from reference TRBV2 and TRBJ2-7, is EPEVTQTPSHQVTQMGQEVILRCVPISNHLYFYWYRQILGQKVEFLVSFYNNEISEKSEIFDDQFSVERPDGSNFTLKIRSTKLEDSAMYFCASKRESHEQYFGPGTRLTVT.

The chain uses TRBV3-1 (or the pseudogene TRBV3-2) and TRBJ1-1, with unresolved D. Per the germline V gene, CDR1 is LGHDT and CDR2 is YNNKEL (reference sequence). This CDR3 spans 16 amino acids. V lost 1 base and J lost 1, with 13 bases in between. The CDR3 loop is CASSQVESARNTEAFF. The CDR3, as DNA: TGTGCCAGCAGCCAAGTAGAGAGTGCCAGGAACACTGAAGCTTTCTTT.

The chain carries TRBV5-4 and TRBJ1-1, with D perhaps matching TRBD1 (5 bases). Germline CDR1 reads SGHNT; CDR2 reads YYREEE (reference sequence). The CDR3 length is 14 residues. Trimming stripped 5 bases from V and 5 bases from J, with 16 bases between. The CDR3 coding sequence is TGTGCCAGCAGTTTAGACAGTGAGGGGACTGAAGCTTTCTTT. Amino acid sequence: CASSLDSEGTEAFF.

This clone was found a few times. Here the CDR3 DNA reads TGTGCCAGCAGCCAAGTGGCAGGGGCCGCCGGGGAGCTGTTTTTT. This codes for CASSQVAGAAGELFF. V usage is TRBV3-1 (or the pseudogene TRBV3-2) and J usage is TRBJ2-2; maybe TRBD1 (6 bases). Looked up from germline, CDR1 is LGHDT and CDR2 is YNNKEL (reference sequence). The V and J ends lost 1 base and 6 bases respectively, with 12 bases between them. The length of the CDR3 is 15 residues.

In this sample, this clone turned up a few times. The V and J genes are TRBV5-1 and TRBJ2-3; TRBD1 matches 7 bases. Germline V gives CDR1 SGHRS, CDR2 YFSETQ. The CDR3 extends over 15 amino acids. V dropped 2 bases and J dropped 0; count of bases not matched to a gene: 3. The CDR3 region has the DNA TGCGCCAGCAGCTTCCGGGACAGCAGCACAGATACGCAGTATTTT. Amino acid sequence: CASSFRDSSTDTQYF.

The genes are TRBV19 and TRBJ2-1; 15 positions agree with TRBD2. Germline assignment: CDR1 LNHDA and CDR2 SQIVND (reference sequence). Trimming at V came to 9 bases and at J to 6 bases, leaving 3 bases not matched to a gene. The CDR3 length is 14 residues. CDR3 residues: CASSGLAGGNEQFF. CDR3 DNA sequence: TGTGCCAGCTCGGGACTAGCGGGAGGCAATGAGCAGTTCTTC.

This chain connects TRBV6-6 to TRBJ2-1, with 7 bases identical to TRBD1. The V segment lost 7 bases and the J segment 6 bases; nucleotides outside the gene matches: 12. This CDR3 region has 15 residues. From germline, CDR1 is MNHNY and CDR2 SVGAGI (reference sequence). The CDR3 DNA reads TGTGCCAGCAATCCACCGGGACAGAGGGCCAATGAGCAGTTCTTC. Protein sequence: CASNPPGQRANEQFF.